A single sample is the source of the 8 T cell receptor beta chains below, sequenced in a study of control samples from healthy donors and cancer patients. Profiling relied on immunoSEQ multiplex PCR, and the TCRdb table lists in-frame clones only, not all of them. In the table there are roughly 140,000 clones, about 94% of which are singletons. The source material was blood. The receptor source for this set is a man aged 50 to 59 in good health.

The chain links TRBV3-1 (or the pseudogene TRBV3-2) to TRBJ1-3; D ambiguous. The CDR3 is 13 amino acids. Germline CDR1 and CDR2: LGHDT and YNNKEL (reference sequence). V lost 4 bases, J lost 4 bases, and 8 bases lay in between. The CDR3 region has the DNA TGTGCCAGCAGCCCCAGCGGGGGAAACACCATATATTTT. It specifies CASSPSGGNTIYF.

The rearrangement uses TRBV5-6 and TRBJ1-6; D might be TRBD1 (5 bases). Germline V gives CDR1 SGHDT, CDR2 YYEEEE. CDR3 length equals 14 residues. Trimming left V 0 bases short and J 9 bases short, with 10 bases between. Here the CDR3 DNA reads TGTGCCAGCAGCTTGGGGGGCGGAGCTTCACCCCTCCACTTT. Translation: CASSLGGGASPLHF.

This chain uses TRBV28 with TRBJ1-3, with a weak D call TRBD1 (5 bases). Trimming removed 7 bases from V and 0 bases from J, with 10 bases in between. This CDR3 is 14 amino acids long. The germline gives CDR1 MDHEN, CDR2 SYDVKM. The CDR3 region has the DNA TGTGCCAGCACCTTGGGGCACTCTGGAAACACCATATATTTT. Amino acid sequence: CASTLGHSGNTIYF.

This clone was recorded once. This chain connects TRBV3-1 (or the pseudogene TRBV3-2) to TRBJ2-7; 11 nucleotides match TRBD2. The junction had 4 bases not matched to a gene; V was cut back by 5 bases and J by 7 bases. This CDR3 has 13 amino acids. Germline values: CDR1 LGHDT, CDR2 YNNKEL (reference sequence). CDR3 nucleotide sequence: TGTGCCAGCAGCACCCGACTAGCGGGAGAGCAGTACTTC. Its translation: CASSTRLAGEQYF.

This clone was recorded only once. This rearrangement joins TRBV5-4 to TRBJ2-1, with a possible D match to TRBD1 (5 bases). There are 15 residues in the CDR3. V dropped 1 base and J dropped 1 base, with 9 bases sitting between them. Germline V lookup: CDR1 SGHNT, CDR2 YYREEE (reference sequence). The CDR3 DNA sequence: TGTGCCAGCAGCTTGACAGGTTCATCCTACAATGAGCAGTTCTTC. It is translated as CASSLTGSSYNEQFF.

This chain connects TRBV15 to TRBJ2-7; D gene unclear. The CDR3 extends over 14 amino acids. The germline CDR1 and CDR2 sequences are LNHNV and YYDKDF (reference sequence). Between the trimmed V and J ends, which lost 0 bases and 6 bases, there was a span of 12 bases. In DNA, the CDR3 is TGTGCCACCAGCAGAGATGTTATGGGGTCCGAGCAGTACTTC. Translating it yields CATSRDVMGSEQYF.

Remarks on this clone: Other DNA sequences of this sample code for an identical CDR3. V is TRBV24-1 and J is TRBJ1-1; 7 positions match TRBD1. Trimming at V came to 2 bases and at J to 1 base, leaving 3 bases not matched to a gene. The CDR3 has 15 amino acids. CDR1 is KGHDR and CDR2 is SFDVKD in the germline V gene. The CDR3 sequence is CATSDSRQGNTEAFF. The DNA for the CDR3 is TGTGCCACCAGTGATTCGAGACAGGGGAACACTGAAGCTTTCTTT.

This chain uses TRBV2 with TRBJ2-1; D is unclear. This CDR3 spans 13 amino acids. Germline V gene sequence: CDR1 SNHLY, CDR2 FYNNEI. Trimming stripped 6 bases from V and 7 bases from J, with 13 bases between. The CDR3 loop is CASSWLDGNEQFF. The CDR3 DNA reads TGTGCCAGCAGCTGGCTAGATGGGAATGAGCAGTTCTTC.